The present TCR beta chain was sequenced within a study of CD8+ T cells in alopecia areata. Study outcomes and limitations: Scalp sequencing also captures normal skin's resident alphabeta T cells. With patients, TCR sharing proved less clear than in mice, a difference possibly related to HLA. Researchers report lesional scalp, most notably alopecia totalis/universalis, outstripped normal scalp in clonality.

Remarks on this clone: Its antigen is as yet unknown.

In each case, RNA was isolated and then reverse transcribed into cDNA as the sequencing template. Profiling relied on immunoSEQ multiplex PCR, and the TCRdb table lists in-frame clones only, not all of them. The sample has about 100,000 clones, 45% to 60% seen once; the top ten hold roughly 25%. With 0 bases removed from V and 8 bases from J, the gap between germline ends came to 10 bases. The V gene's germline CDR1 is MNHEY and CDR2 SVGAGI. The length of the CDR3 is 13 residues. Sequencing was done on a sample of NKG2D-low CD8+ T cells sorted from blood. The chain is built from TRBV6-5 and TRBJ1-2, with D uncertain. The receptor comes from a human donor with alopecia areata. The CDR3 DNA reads TGTGCCAGCAGTTACTCTGGCACTGGCGGCTACACCTTC. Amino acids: CASSYSGTGGYTF.